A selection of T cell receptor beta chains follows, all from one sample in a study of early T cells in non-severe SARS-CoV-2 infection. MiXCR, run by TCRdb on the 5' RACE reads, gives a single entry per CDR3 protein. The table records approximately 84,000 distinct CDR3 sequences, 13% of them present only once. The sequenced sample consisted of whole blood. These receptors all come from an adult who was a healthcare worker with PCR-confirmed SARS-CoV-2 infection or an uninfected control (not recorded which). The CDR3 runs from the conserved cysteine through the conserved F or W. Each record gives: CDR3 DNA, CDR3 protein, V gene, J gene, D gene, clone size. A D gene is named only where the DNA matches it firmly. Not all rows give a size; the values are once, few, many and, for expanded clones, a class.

TGTGCCAGCAGCGCCCGGGACAGAAGCTCCTATAATTCACCCCTCCACTTT	CASSARDRSSYNSPLHF	TRBV9	TRBJ1-6	TRBD1	few
TGTGCCACCAGCAGACCCCCGGCAGGGGACACTGAAGCTTTCTTT	CATSRPPAGDTEAFF	TRBV15	TRBJ1-1	NA	few
TGTGCCAGCAGCTTTGAGCGGGGCTACGAGCAGTACTTC	CASSFERGYEQYF	TRBV5-4	TRBJ2-7	TRBD2	many
TGTGCCAGCAGCTCCCGACAGGGACTCCTCCAGCCCCAGCATTTT	CASSSRQGLLQPQHF	TRBV7-6	TRBJ1-5	TRBD1	many
TGTGCCAGCAGTCCTACCCGGGGCCGCACCTACAATGAGCAGTTCTTC	CASSPTRGRTYNEQFF	TRBV27	TRBJ2-1	NA	few
TGCAGCGCTCCCCCAGAGACGGTCGGCAACACTGAAGCTTTCTTT	CSAPPETVGNTEAFF	TRBV29-1	TRBJ1-1	NA	many
TGCGCCAGCAGCCCGGACAGGGCCTACGAGCAGTACTTC	CASSPDRAYEQYF	TRBV4-1	TRBJ2-7	TRBD1	many
TGTGCCAGCTCGACCTATAACACTGAAGCTTTCTTT	CASSTYNTEAFF	TRBV18	TRBJ1-1	NA	NA
TGTGCCAGTAGTTCCGGGGAGCAGCGGAAGACCCAGTACTTC	CASSSGEQRKTQYF	TRBV19	TRBJ2-5	NA	many
TGTGCCAGCAGATCCGGGACAGGGCCAGATACGCAGTATTTT	CASRSGTGPDTQYF	TRBV7-2	TRBJ2-3	TRBD1	NA
TGTGCCAGCAGCCCCGAGGGTAGCGGGAGCACAGATACGCAGTATTTT	CASSPEGSGSTDTQYF	TRBV11-3	TRBJ2-3	TRBD2	NA
TGTGCCTGGAGTGGTTCAGAGGTCACCGGGGAGCTGTTTTTT	CAWSGSEVTGELFF	TRBV30	TRBJ2-2	NA	many
TGTGCCAGCAGCCAAGCCGACTACGTCACAGATACGCAGTATTTT	CASSQADYVTDTQYF	TRBV3-1	TRBJ2-3	NA	NA
TGTGCCAGCAGCACGGACAGGGGGAGCTCCTACGAGCAGTACTTC	CASSTDRGSSYEQYF	TRBV7-6	TRBJ2-7	TRBD1	few
TGTGCCAGCAGACCAGACAGGGGACGGACTGAAGCTTTCTTT	CASRPDRGRTEAFF	TRBV5-4	TRBJ1-1	TRBD1	many
TGTGCCAGCAGTCCTTTCAGGGATACTAATGAAAAACTGTTTTTT	CASSPFRDTNEKLFF	TRBV6-6	TRBJ1-4	NA	many
TGCAGCGTTGGGGGAAACGCCTATGGCTACACCTTC	CSVGGNAYGYTF	TRBV29-1	TRBJ1-2	NA	NA
TGTGCCAGCAGAGATAGACTTAATGAAAAACTGTTTTTT	CASRDRLNEKLFF	TRBV28	TRBJ1-4	NA	NA
TGTGCCAGCAGCTTCAAACGGATCAACTATGGCTACACCTTC	CASSFKRINYGYTF	TRBV11-2	TRBJ1-2	NA	many
TGCAGCGTTGAAGAAGGGACAGGGGAAAGCACAGATACGCAGTATTTT	CSVEEGTGESTDTQYF	TRBV29-1	TRBJ2-3	TRBD1	many
TGCGCCAGCAGCTTGGTGGTGACAGGGAACACTGAAGCTTTCTTT	CASSLVVTGNTEAFF	TRBV5-1	TRBJ1-1	NA	NA
TGTGCCAGCCGCCGACGGACAGGCCTTAATGAAAAACTGTTTTTT	CASRRRTGLNEKLFF	TRBV25-1	TRBJ1-4	TRBD1	many
TGTGCCAGCAGCCAATCTGGTCTAACTGAAGCTTTCTTT	CASSQSGLTEAFF	TRBV16	TRBJ1-1	NA	NA
TGCGCCAGCAGCTTCCTTCCGGGAGGGCCCTTGGGGGGCACAGATACGCAGTATTTT	CASSFLPGGPLGGTDTQYF	TRBV5-1	TRBJ2-3	TRBD2	few
TGCAGCGTCCGGGACGGCGCTGAAGCTTTCTTT	CSVRDGAEAFF	TRBV29-1	TRBJ1-1	NA	NA
TGTGCCAGCAGTCCTACAGGGAGAGGGGATCAGCCCCAGCATTTT	CASSPTGRGDQPQHF	TRBV28	TRBJ1-5	NA	NA
TGTGCCAGCAGCTCCCCGTTCTTACGGGCGAACACTGAAGCTTTCTTT	CASSSPFLRANTEAFF	TRBV7-9	TRBJ1-1	NA	many
TGTGCCAGCAGCTTCGGCACATCTGGGGCCAACGTCCTGACTTTC	CASSFGTSGANVLTF	TRBV7-6	TRBJ2-6	NA	many
TGCAGTGCCAAAACAGGACTAGCGGGAGTAGCAGATACGCAGTATTTT	CSAKTGLAGVADTQYF	TRBV20-1	TRBJ2-3	TRBD2	NA
TGTGCCAGCAGCCGGGACAGCCACTACGAGCAGTACTTC	CASSRDSHYEQYF	TRBV7-2	TRBJ2-7	TRBD1	NA
TGTGCCATCAGTGAGTTACAGGGGAACACCGGGGAGCTGTTTTTT	CAISELQGNTGELFF	TRBV10-3	TRBJ2-2	NA	many
TGCAGCGTTCAGGGTCAGGGAGGCAATCAGCCCCAGCATTTT	CSVQGQGGNQPQHF	TRBV29-1	TRBJ1-5	NA	medium-sized
TGTGCCAGCAGTACCAGGGGGCGGAATTCACCCCTCCACTTT	CASSTRGRNSPLHF	TRBV12-3/TRBV12-4	TRBJ1-6	TRBD1	few
TGTGCCAGCAGCCAAGGGAAGGGAGCCCAGTACTTC	CASSQGKGAQYF	TRBV3-1	TRBJ2-5	NA	few
TGTGCTAGTAAAACAGACTCTGGAAACACCATATATTTT	CASKTDSGNTIYF	TRBV12-5	TRBJ1-3	NA	few
TGCGCCAGCAGTGATTTGACTAGCGGGAGCTATGAGCAGTTCTTC	CASSDLTSGSYEQFF	TRBV10-2	TRBJ2-1	TRBD2	many
TGTGCCAGCAGCCCGGGACCAAACTATGGCTACACCTTC	CASSPGPNYGYTF	TRBV12-3/TRBV12-4	TRBJ1-2	NA	few
TGTGCCAGCAGTCCAGGACAGGGTCGCTATGGCTACACCTTC	CASSPGQGRYGYTF	TRBV12-3/TRBV12-4	TRBJ1-2	TRBD1	NA